This is a list of T cell receptor beta chains from one sample in a study of T cells after yellow fever vaccination. TCRdb used MiXCR to reprocess the 5' RACE reads, holding one entry per CDR3 protein. The sample gives approximately 340,000 distinct CDR3 sequences, 8.5% to 10% of which show up once; more than 15% is in the top ten. The source material was PBMCs, sampled on the day of the first yellow fever vaccination. The receptors stem from a man aged 18 to 30 who received the YFV17D yellow fever vaccine. Both conserved end residues are part of each CDR3. The D gene is left open where the match is weak. Where a row states a size, it is once, few, many or the class of an expanded clone; other rows omit it.

j_call d_call clone_size v_call cdr3_nt cdr3_aa
TRBJ1-2 . . TRBV20-1 TGCAGTGCTGGTAACAGTCGGGGCAACTATGGCTACACCTTC CSAGNSRGNYGYTF
TRBJ2-2 . . TRBV11-3 TGTGCCAGCAGCCGGGGGCACACCGGGGAGCTGTTTTTT CASSRGHTGELFF
TRBJ2-3 TRBD2 few TRBV11-2 TGTGCCAGCAGCTTACCCTCACCCCTAGCGGGGACTAGCACAGATACGCAGTATTTT CASSLPSPLAGTSTDTQYF
TRBJ1-1 . . TRBV7-9 TGTGCCAGCAGCCCCGCGACTTGGGGAATGAACACTGAAGCTTTCTTT CASSPATWGMNTEAFF
TRBJ2-7 . few TRBV6-6 TGTGCCAGCAGTTACCAGGTCCCCTACGAGCAGTACTTC CASSYQVPYEQYF
TRBJ2-1 TRBD1 . TRBV13 TGTGCCATCAGCTCCGGGACAGGGGGCAATGAGCAGTTCTTC CAISSGTGGNEQFF
TRBJ2-5 . . TRBV19 TGTGCCAGTAGTATGAGTCTGTTGGCGTCAATCAAGGCCCAGTACTTC CASSMSLLASIKAQYF
TRBJ2-3 TRBD2 . TRBV4-2 TGTGCCAGCAGCCAAGAAAGCTGGAGCGGGGGGGCATCAGATACGCAGTATTTT CASSQESWSGGASDTQYF
TRBJ2-1 TRBD2 . TRBV20-1 TGCAGTGCTAGAGGGACTAGCGGGGGCTACAATGAGCAGTTCTTC CSARGTSGGYNEQFF
TRBJ1-6 . few TRBV6-5 TGTGCCAGCAGTTACTCATTGCCCACGGCTGTGACCTATAATTCACCCCTCCACTTT CASSYSLPTAVTYNSPLHF
TRBJ2-7 . many TRBV4-3 TGCGCCAGCAGCCAAGAGGGCAGATACGAGCAGTACTTC CASSQEGRYEQYF
TRBJ2-3 . many TRBV20-1 TGCAGTGCTAGTGCTGCGTGGAGCACAGATACGCAGTATTTT CSASAAWSTDTQYF
TRBJ2-7 . . TRBV5-6 TGTGCCAGCAGCGTAAAGGGGGGCGAGGGGCCGGAAAGCTCCTACGAGCAGTACTTC CASSVKGGEGPESSYEQYF
TRBJ1-1 . few TRBV5-1 TGCGCCAGCAGCTCCAATCCGGGGGCGACTGAAGCTTTCTTT CASSSNPGATEAFF
TRBJ2-5 . few TRBV7-3 TGTGCCAGCAGCCAGACCCTGATGGAGACCCAGTACTTC CASSQTLMETQYF
TRBJ2-3 . many TRBV7-2 TGTGCCAGCAGCCTGCAGCTTTTGGGCGGTCTCACAGATACGCAGTATTTT CASSLQLLGGLTDTQYF
TRBJ2-5 . . TRBV18 TGTGCCAGCTCCCTCCTGCTCAGTTCCCAAGAGACCCAGTACTTC CASSLLLSSQETQYF
TRBJ2-3 TRBD2 few TRBV12-3/TRBV12-4 TGTGCCAGCAGTTTCTCGCCGACTAGCGGGGGGGCAGATACGCAGTATTTT CASSFSPTSGGADTQYF
TRBJ2-5 . . TRBV7-3 TGTGCCAGCAGCGTAGAGCCCTCGGTCGGGACCCAGTACTTC CASSVEPSVGTQYF
TRBJ1-1 TRBD1 few TRBV6-1 TGTGCCAGCAGTGAGGTACAGGGGGGGACTGAAGCTTTCTTT CASSEVQGGTEAFF
TRBJ2-7 . few TRBV4-3 TGCGCCAGCAGCCAAGAAACTGGGGCGGCCCAGGGCTACGAGCAGTACTTC CASSQETGAAQGYEQYF
TRBJ1-2 TRBD1 few TRBV25-1 TGTGCCAGCAGTGAACAGGGGGCGGTGGGCTACACCTTC CASSEQGAVGYTF
TRBJ2-5 TRBD2 . TRBV20-1 TGCAGTGCTAGATCCCCTTGGGCGGGGACTAACCAAGAGACCCAGTACTTC CSARSPWAGTNQETQYF
TRBJ2-3 . few TRBV7-2 TGTGCCAGCAGCTCGGGGGCGGGGCGCGTCGATACGCAGTATTTT CASSSGAGRVDTQYF
TRBJ2-2 TRBD2 . TRBV11-2 TGTGCCAGCAGCTTATTCGGGCGGGGGGGCCGTGACGGGGAGCTGTTTTTT CASSLFGRGGRDGELFF
TRBJ1-4 . few TRBV5-5 TGTGCCAGCAGCCTCGAGGTTCGGAATGAAAAACTGTTTTTT CASSLEVRNEKLFF
TRBJ2-3 TRBD2 . TRBV29-1 TGCAGCGTTGAACGCAGATCGGTTGCTAGCGGGGGAGTCACAGATACGCAGTATTTT CSVERRSVASGGVTDTQYF
TRBJ2-2 . few TRBV29-1 TGCAGCGTTGCCCTAGGCTCGAACACCGGGGAGCTGTTTTTT CSVALGSNTGELFF
TRBJ2-7 . . TRBV7-9 TGTGCCAGCAGCTTCGGTGTCGACGAGCAGTACTTC CASSFGVDEQYF